The text below deals with one TCR beta chain. Its antigen is not known. This table comes from immunoSEQ multiplex PCR, and its TCRdb copy is limited to in-frame clones, with some not included. The table records fewer than 200,000 clones, 90% of them present only once. This sample was taken from a study of T cell responses to AZD1222 COVID-19 vaccine. Study outcomes and limitations: CD4 TCRs associated with vaccination spanned spike, dominating at 160-218 and 743-854.

V shed 5 bases and J shed 5 bases, with 12 bases lying between them. Germline values: CDR1 MNHEY, CDR2 SVGAGI. The length of the CDR3 is 13 residues. The sample in question was peripheral blood, obtained on day 0 of AZD1222 vaccination. This chain connects TRBV6-5 to TRBJ2-5; D is ambiguous. This receptor was taken from an adult in good health. CDR3 protein: CASSRAFRETQYF. The CDR3 coding sequence is TGTGCCAGCAGTAGGGCTTTTCGGGAGACCCAGTACTTC.